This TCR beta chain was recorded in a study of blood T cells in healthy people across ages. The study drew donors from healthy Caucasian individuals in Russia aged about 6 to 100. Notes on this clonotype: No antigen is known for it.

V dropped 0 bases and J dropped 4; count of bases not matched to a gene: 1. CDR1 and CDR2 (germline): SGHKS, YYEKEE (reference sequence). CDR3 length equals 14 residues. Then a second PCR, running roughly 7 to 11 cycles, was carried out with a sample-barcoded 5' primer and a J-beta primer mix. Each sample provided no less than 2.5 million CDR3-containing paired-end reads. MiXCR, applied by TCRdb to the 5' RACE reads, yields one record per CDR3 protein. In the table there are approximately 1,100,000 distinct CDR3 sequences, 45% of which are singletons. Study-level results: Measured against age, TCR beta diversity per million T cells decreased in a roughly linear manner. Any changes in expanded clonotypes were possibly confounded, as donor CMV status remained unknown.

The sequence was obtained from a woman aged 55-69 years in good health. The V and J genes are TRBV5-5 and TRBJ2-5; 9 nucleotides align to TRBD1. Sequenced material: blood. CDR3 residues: CASSLGDRAETQYF. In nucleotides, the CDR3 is TGTGCCAGCAGCTTGGGGGACAGGGCAGAGACCCAGTACTTC.